This TCR beta chain was obtained from a study of blood T cell repertoires in COVID-19. Study-wide context: COVID-19 samples collected from the United States, Italy and Spain covered acute and convalescent phases. Sources were T cells, B-cell-depleted T cells, or PBMCs; the material itself was cDNA or gDNA.

Original analysis: Estimation of nucleated cell counts was performed using reference gene primer amplification. Sequencing was performed with immunoSEQ multiplex PCR; in TCRdb, only in-frame clones are kept and a portion is missing. That table supplies the V and J calls and clone size; D and trimming were determined from the DNA. This table has more than 100,000 clones, about 80% appearing once. The germline V gene encodes CDR1 SGHDN and CDR2 FVKESK. V shed 0 bases and J shed 4 bases, with 9 bases lying between them. The CDR3 covers 14 residues. J is TRBJ1-1 and V is TRBV14, with unresolved D. The sample comprised peripheral blood. This TCR came from a man between 60 and 70 years old with active or convalescent COVID-19. The CDR3 bases are TGTGCCAGCAGCCAAGAGAATGTGGCCACTGAAGCTTTCTTT. Translating it yields CASSQENVATEAFF.